The clone carrying this T cell receptor beta chain showed up just a few times. Its antigen remains unidentified. Both TRBC1 and TRBC2 were covered by a beta constant-region primer of two equimolar oligonucleotides. Four rounds of PCR amplified the ligated cDNA using nested alpha and beta constant-region primers plus SP2. TCRdb recomputed calls from the UMI-ligation and nested PCR reads with MiXCR, one row per CDR3 protein. The table lists about 150,000 distinct CDR3 sequences, approximately 22% of them singletons, with 0.11% in the top ten. This CDR3 contains 14 residues. Germline assignment: CDR1 LGHDT and CDR2 YNNKEL (reference sequence). V was cut by 4 bases and J by 0 bases, with 7 bases left in between. This sample stems from a study of naive and memory T cell subsets. Four subsets defined by CD45RA and CD27 were sorted after CD3, CD4, CD8 and live/dead staining. Overall study results and limits: Especially in CD8 cells, naive repertoires contained a few larger clonotypes, possibly CD45RA-re-expressing memory cells.

The clonotype originates from a human donor in good health. The chain links TRBV3-1 to TRBJ2-1; D tentatively fits TRBD1 or TRBD2 (5 bases each). Material: naive CD4+ T cells from blood. Written as DNA, the CDR3 is TGTGCCAGCAGCCGGGACCCCTCCTACAATGAGCAGTTCTTC. Residues: CASSRDPSYNEQFF.